The next 10 T cell receptor beta chains were all read from a single sample in a study of blood T cell repertoires in COVID-19. Clones were read by immunoSEQ multiplex PCR, and TCRdb kept only the in-frame ones, dropping some. The sample has a few hundred thousand clones, about 85% seen once. Sequencing was done on a sample of PBMCs or T cells enriched from blood (not recorded which). These receptors were obtained from a woman aged 45 to 65 who had recovered from COVID-19.

The chain carries TRBV5-1 and TRBJ2-7, with D possibly matching TRBD1 (5 bases). The CDR3 has 16 residues. The V gene lost 0 bases and the J gene lost 3 bases, with 16 bases spanning the gap. Germline values: CDR1 SGHRS, CDR2 YFSETQ. CDR3 coding DNA: TGCGCCAGCAGCTTGGCTTCTTCGACAGTTAACTACGAGCAGTACTTC. It is translated as CASSLASSTVNYEQYF. Drawing the rest from reference TRBV5-1 and TRBJ2-7, the complete variable domain is KAGVTQTPRYLIKTRGQQVTLSCSPISGHRSVSWYQQTPGQGLQFLFEYFSETQRNKGNFPGRFSGRQFSNSRSEMNVSTLELGDSALYLCASSLASSTVNYEQYFGPGTRLTVT.

The gene calls are TRBV7-9 and TRBJ2-7, with 9 bases identical to TRBD2. The CDR3 has 18 amino acids. Germline V gene data show CDR1 as SEHNR and CDR2 as FQNEAQ (reference sequence). Unmatched junction bases numbered 17, after V lost 5 bases and J lost 3 bases. CDR3 region: CASSPSLLASGVGYEQYF. The CDR3 DNA is TGTGCCAGCAGCCCATCGTTGCTAGCTAGCGGGGTTGGCTACGAGCAGTACTTC.

This clone was found a few times. The chain has TRBV7-2 and TRBJ2-5; TRBD1 matches at 8 bases. This CDR3 is built from 18 residues. V was pared by 2 bases and J by 2 bases, with 13 bases of the junction left unmatched. CDR1 and CDR2 from the germline V gene are SGHTA and FQGNSA. The CDR3 here is CASSLSSGGQYIQETQYF. CDR3 bases: TGTGCCAGCAGCTTAAGCTCAGGGGGCCAATATATACAAGAGACCCAGTACTTC.

V gene TRBV7-8 combines with J gene TRBJ2-3; a weak D match, TRBD2 (6 bases). Germline CDR1 reads SGHVS; CDR2 reads FQNEAQ. The CDR3 covers 15 residues. Between the trimmed V and J ends, which lost 5 bases and 8 bases, there was a span of 20 bases. The chain's CDR3 is CASSPQRAGGRTQYF. CDR3 bases: TGTGCCAGCAGCCCTCAGAGGGCCGGGGGACGTACGCAGTATTTT.

This clone was seen only once. CDR3 coding DNA: TGTGCCAGCTCACCGATCGGAGGGGACACCGGGGAGCTGTTTTTT. It encodes CASSPIGGDTGELFF. The chain employs TRBV18 and TRBJ2-2; TRBD2 is a possible D gene (6 bases). The V end was cut by 3 bases, the J end by 3 bases, with 11 bases between. This CDR3 is built from 15 residues. The V gene's germline CDR1 is KGHSH and CDR2 LQKENI.

This sequence joins TRBV2 and TRBJ2-4; maybe TRBD1 (5 bases). The V gene's germline CDR1 is SNHLY and CDR2 FYNNEI. CDR3 length: 15 residues. V was shortened by 2 bases and J by 2 bases, with 10 bases between the two germline ends. The CDR3 loop is CASSERGLTKNIQYF. The CDR3 DNA is TGTGCCAGCAGTGAAAGGGGCCTTACCAAAAACATTCAGTACTTC.

The chain recombines TRBV9 with TRBJ1-1, with 7 bases identical to TRBD1. The CDR3 sequence is 15 residues long. The V segment lost 0 bases and the J segment 1 base; nucleotides outside the gene matches: 3. Looked up from germline, CDR1 is SGDLS and CDR2 is YYNGEE. CDR3 loop: CASSVVGQQNTEAFF. The CDR3 region has the DNA TGTGCCAGCAGCGTAGTGGGACAGCAGAACACTGAAGCTTTCTTT.

The J gene is TRBJ1-4, the V gene TRBV18, with no clear D. Trimming cost V 2 bases and J 10 bases, with 14 bases left between them. This CDR3 contains 14 residues. Germline V gene lookup returns CDR1 KGHSH and CDR2 LQKENI. This CDR3 is CASSPSDKMGKLFF. As DNA, the CDR3 is TGTGCCAGCTCACCATCCGACAAAATGGGAAAACTGTTTTTT.

V gene TRBV28 combines with J gene TRBJ1-4, with 9 bases lining up with TRBD1. The ends lost 1 base at V and 0 bases at J; junction bases unmatched: 3. CDR3 length: 17 residues. Germline-derived CDR1 and CDR2 are MDHEN and SYDVKM. The CDR3 spells CASSLYTGGSTNEKLFF. DNA for the CDR3: TGTGCCAGCAGTTTATACACAGGGGGCTCAACTAATGAAAAACTGTTTTTT.

The gene calls are TRBV6-2 or TRBV6-3 and TRBJ2-5; tentatively, D is TRBD2 (5 bases). The CDR3 totals 14 residues. Germline-derived CDR1 and CDR2 are MNHEY and SVGEGT. Trimming shortened V by 5 bases and J by 3 bases, and 13 bases separated the two germline ends. The CDR3 sequence: CASSGYIAKETQYF. For the CDR3, the DNA is TGTGCCAGCAGTGGATACATAGCGAAAGAGACCCAGTACTTC.